One and the same sample provided the 11 T cell receptor beta chains below, sequenced in a study of blood T cell repertoires in COVID-19. Only in-frame clones appear in the TCRdb table, and some are missing; sequencing was by immunoSEQ multiplex PCR. The table records more than 300,000 clones, more than 85% of them present only once. The sequencing input was PBMCs or T cells enriched from blood (not recorded which). The receptor set was obtained from a woman between 40 and 50 years old who had been exposed to COVID-19.

This clone was detected once. The rearrangement links TRBV30 to TRBJ2-7; 10 bases match TRBD1. This CDR3 is 13 amino acids long. From germline, CDR1 is GTSNPN and CDR2 SVGIG (reference sequence). Trimming removed 6 bases from V and 3 bases from J; junction bases left unmatched: 5. In DNA form, the CDR3 reads TGTGCCTGTGACAGGGGGCGCGGCTACGAGCAGTACTTC. This sequence encodes CACDRGRGYEQYF.

The chain is built from TRBV27 and TRBJ1-6; 8 bases are shared with TRBD1. Germline assignment: CDR1 MNHEY and CDR2 SMNVEV (reference sequence). The CDR3 is 15 residues long. After removal of 5 bases from V and 7 bases from J, the junction contained 7 bases not matched to a gene. The CDR3 is CASSPDRGGNSPLHF. CDR3 DNA sequence: TGTGCCAGCAGTCCCGACAGGGGAGGAAATTCACCCCTCCACTTT.

The J gene is TRBJ2-7, the V gene TRBV30; 7 bases align to TRBD2. V lost 4 bases, J lost 8 bases, and 11 bases stayed unmatched. The length of the CDR3 is 13 residues. In germline, CDR1 is GTSNPN, CDR2 SVGIG (reference sequence). In DNA form, the CDR3 reads TGTGCCTGGAAAGGGGCGGGGGATATGAAGCAGTACTTC. Translation: CAWKGAGDMKQYF.

V is TRBV24-1 and J is TRBJ1-5, with 11 bases matching TRBD1. V shed 2 bases and J 1 base; nucleotides not matched to a gene: 3. The CDR3 loop spans 17 amino acids. Germline CDR1 is KGHDR and CDR2 is SFDVKD. CDR3 in DNA: TGTGCCACCAGTGATTCGGGACAGGGGGTAAGCAATCAGCCCCAGCATTTT. It is translated as CATSDSGQGVSNQPQHF.

The genes are TRBV6-2 or TRBV6-3 and TRBJ1-2, with 7 nucleotides matching TRBD1. With 0 bases clipped from V and 4 bases from J, the junction kept 5 bases outside the gene matches. CDR3 length: 15 amino acids. Per germline, CDR1 MNHEY and CDR2 SVGEGT. Here the CDR3 reads CASSYSQGYGYGYTF. As DNA, the CDR3 is TGTGCCAGCAGTTACTCACAGGGGTACGGCTATGGCTACACCTTC.

The V call is TRBV11-2, the J call TRBJ1-4; 9 nucleotides align to TRBD1. Trimming removed 5 bases from V and 0 bases from J; junction bases left unmatched: 13. This CDR3 has 19 amino acids. Germline CDR1 and CDR2: SGHAT and FQNNGV. CDR3 bases: TGTGCCAGCAGCCGAGACCTACAGGGGGCGGGTGCAACTAATGAAAAACTGTTTTTT. It specifies CASSRDLQGAGATNEKLFF.

The V gene is TRBV18, the J gene TRBJ2-3; TRBD2 agrees at 7 bases. Germline loops: CDR1 KGHSH, CDR2 LQKENI. The CDR3 length is 16 residues. After removal of 4 bases from V and 9 bases from J, the junction contained 16 bases not matched to a gene. CDR3 sequence reads: CASSQSSTGGLITQYF. DNA of the CDR3: TGTGCCAGCTCACAGTCATCGACGGGGGGTTTGATCACGCAGTATTTT.

This chain uses TRBV24-1 with TRBJ1-1, with 12 bases identical to TRBD1. The CDR3 spans 16 residues. V gave up 4 bases and J gave up 4 bases; unmatched junction bases: 6. Germline loops: CDR1 KGHDR, CDR2 SFDVKD. CDR3 region: CATSESGTGGFTEAFF. CDR3 coding DNA: TGTGCCACCAGTGAGTCCGGGACAGGGGGCTTCACTGAAGCTTTCTTT.

J is TRBJ1-5 and V is TRBV27; D not certain. This CDR3 region has 15 residues. The germline V gene has CDR1 MNHEY and CDR2 SMNVEV (reference sequence). V was cut by 6 bases and J by 2 bases, with 14 bases left in between. The CDR3 coding sequence is TGTGCCAGCAGAACCGGGGTATCGGGCAATCAGCCCCAGCATTTT. Its protein is CASRTGVSGNQPQHF.

The rearrangement links TRBV5-6 to TRBJ2-3, with D hard to call. This CDR3 region has 13 residues. V dropped 1 base and J dropped 2 bases, with 5 bases sitting between them. Germline V CDR1 and CDR2: SGHDT, YYEEEE. As DNA, the CDR3 is TGTGCCAGCAGCTTGTCCCTCACAGATACGCAGTATTTT. It translates to CASSLSLTDTQYF.

This clone was observed a handful of times. CDR3 residues: CASKGGSRNTEAFF. CDR3 DNA sequence: TGTGCCAGCAAAGGGGGTAGCCGGAACACTGAAGCTTTCTTT. The chain employs TRBV6-5 and TRBJ1-1, with D possibly being TRBD1 (6 bases). V was shortened by 7 bases and J by 1 base, with 13 bases between the two germline ends. Germline V gene sequence: CDR1 MNHEY, CDR2 SVGAGI. The CDR3 totals 14 residues.